Below, 29 T cell receptor beta chains from the same sample are listed, as sequenced in a study of T cells after yellow fever vaccination. TCRdb re-derived calls from the 5' RACE reads in MiXCR, one entry per CDR3 protein. The sample includes 400,000 or so distinct CDR3 sequences, around a tenth of them seen just once. Sequencing used PBMCs, obtained on the day of the first yellow fever vaccination. The receptors originated from a man younger than 30 who received the YFV17D yellow fever vaccine.

This clonotype was found many times. The gene calls are TRBV24-1 and TRBJ1-5; D is undetermined. The CDR3 totals 15 residues. Germline CDR1 KGHDR, CDR2 SFDVKD. Trimming took off 4 bases at V and 1 base at J, with 10 bases between the two ends. The DNA of the CDR3 is TGTGCCACCAGTGAACAAGATAGGAGCAATCAGCCCCAGCATTTT. It codes for CATSEQDRSNQPQHF.

V is TRBV2 and J is TRBJ2-5, with a possible D match to TRBD2 (7 bases). V gave up 8 bases and J gave up 3 bases, with 19 bases separating them. The CDR3 length is 15 residues. Per germline, CDR1 SNHLY and CDR2 FYNNEI. CDR3 protein: CASGGGLARKETQYF. CDR3 DNA: TGTGCCAGCGGGGGGGGCCTAGCGCGTAAAGAGACCCAGTACTTC.

This clonotype showed up many times. The gene calls are TRBV5-5 and TRBJ2-1, with 7 bases matching TRBD2. Germline V gene data show CDR1 as SGHKS and CDR2 as YYEKEE (reference sequence). After removal of 0 bases from V and 4 bases from J, the junction contained 1 base not matched to a gene. This CDR3 has 14 amino acids. The CDR3 spells CASSLVGGYNEQFF. In nucleotides, the CDR3 is TGTGCCAGCAGCTTGGTGGGGGGGTACAATGAGCAGTTCTTC.

This clonotype came up many times. This chain joins TRBV7-2 and TRBJ2-1, with a tentative D call TRBD2 (6 bases). The V end lost 1 base, the J end lost 7 bases, and 11 bases lay between the germline ends. From germline, CDR1 is SGHTA and CDR2 FQGNSA. The CDR3 extends over 14 amino acids. This CDR3 reads CASSLVSGGNEQFF. In DNA, the CDR3 is TGTGCCAGCAGCTTAGTGAGCGGAGGGAATGAGCAGTTCTTC. Filled out from reference TRBV7-2 and TRBJ2-1, the complete variable domain reads GAGVSQSPSNKVTEKGKDVELRCDPISGHTALYWYRQSLGQGLEFLIYFQGNSAPDKSGLPSDRFSAERTGGSVSTLTIQRTQQEDSAVYLCASSLVSGGNEQFFGPGTRLTVL.

This clonotype was picked up a small number of times. The chain couples TRBV12-3 or TRBV12-4 to TRBJ1-5; possible D gene TRBD1, 6 bases. The CDR3 runs 17 residues. V was trimmed by 5 bases and J by 0 bases, leaving 17 bases between them. The chain's CDR3 is CASSPQQGGHSNQPQHF. CDR3 bases: TGTGCCAGCAGTCCCCAACAGGGTGGCCATAGCAATCAGCCCCAGCATTTT.

This clonotype showed up many times. The gene calls are TRBV11-2 and TRBJ2-4; perhaps TRBD1 as D (6 bases). V lost 4 bases and J 5 bases, leaving 9 bases between the germline ends. From germline, CDR1 is SGHAT and CDR2 FQNNGV. The length of the CDR3 is 13 residues. The CDR3 DNA reads as TGTGCCAGCAGCTCTGGGACACAAAACATTCAGTACTTC. This gives the protein CASSSGTQNIQYF.

This chain joins TRBV5-4 and TRBJ1-5; D unclear. The CDR3 has 13 amino acids. V shed 4 bases and J shed 4 bases, with 9 bases lying between them. Looked up from germline, CDR1 is SGHNT and CDR2 is YYREEE (reference sequence). CDR3 nucleotides: TGTGCCAGCAGCGAGGGTCGTAATCAGCCCCAGCATTTT. Translating it yields CASSEGRNQPQHF.

The rearrangement links TRBV4-3 to TRBJ2-7, with 10 bases fitting TRBD1. Germline values: CDR1 LGHNA, CDR2 YSLEER. V shed 4 bases, J shed 4 bases, and the junction held 7 bases outside the gene matches. CDR3 length: 15 residues. The CDR3 region has the DNA TGCGCCAGCAGCCCATCCGGGACAGGGGAGTACGAGCAGTACTTC. It encodes CASSPSGTGEYEQYF.

This clonotype was seen only a few times. The chain links TRBV12-3 or TRBV12-4 to TRBJ2-4; D is possibly TRBD1 (6 bases). The CDR3 consists of 13 residues. V lost 8 bases and J 1 base, leaving 9 bases between the germline ends. CDR3 nucleotides: TGTGCCAGCGGAGACAGGGCCAAAAACATTCAGTACTTC. It specifies CASGDRAKNIQYF.

This clonotype was seen many times. The chain joins TRBV18 to TRBJ2-7, with D possibly matching TRBD2 (5 bases). Germline V gene lookup returns CDR1 KGHSH and CDR2 LQKENI. The CDR3 sequence is 14 residues long. Trimming took off 0 bases at V and 2 bases at J, with 8 bases between the two ends. This CDR3 reads CASSPPNGAYEQYF. The CDR3 DNA is TGTGCCAGCTCACCACCTAACGGGGCCTACGAGCAGTACTTC.

A few counts support this clonotype. The chain employs TRBV4-3 and TRBJ1-5, with D perhaps TRBD1 (6 bases). V was clipped by 4 bases and J by 7 bases, with 14 bases between them. Looked up from germline, CDR1 is LGHNA and CDR2 is YSLEER. The CDR3 length is 14 residues. The CDR3 DNA sequence: TGCGCCAGCAGCCGGGACATGAAGGGCCAGCCCCAGCATTTT. Translation gives CASSRDMKGQPQHF.

In this sample, this clonotype turned up a few times. The chain joins TRBV5-4 to TRBJ2-5; tentatively, D is TRBD1 or TRBD2 (7 bases each). Germline values: CDR1 SGHNT, CDR2 YYREEE (reference sequence). The CDR3 has 14 amino acids. The V and J ends lost 2 bases and 5 bases respectively, with 13 bases between them. In nucleotides, the CDR3 is TGTGCCAGCAGCTTCTACAGGGGAGGGGAGACCCAGTACTTC. Protein: CASSFYRGGETQYF.

The J gene is TRBJ2-7, the V gene TRBV12-3 or TRBV12-4; D possibly corresponds to TRBD1 (7 bases). This CDR3 comprises 14 residues. V was trimmed by 4 bases and J by 2 bases, leaving 12 bases between them. CDR3 sequence: CASSSGDSPYEQYV. DNA for the CDR3: TGTGCCAGCAGTTCGGGGGACAGTCCCTACGAGCAGTACGTC.

In this sample, this clonotype turned up many times. The chain combines TRBV12-3 or TRBV12-4 with TRBJ2-1; the D is unclear. The CDR3 is 13 residues long. Trimming took off 7 bases at V and 1 base at J, with 8 bases between the two ends. CDR3 amino acids: CASTPGSYNEQFF. The DNA of the CDR3 is TGTGCCAGCACCCCGGGTTCCTACAATGAGCAGTTCTTC.

The J gene is TRBJ1-2, the V gene TRBV29-1; D is unclear. The CDR3 is made up of 13 amino acids. CDR1 and CDR2 from the germline V gene are SQVTM and ANQGSEA. Trimming took 3 bases from V and 4 from J, leaving 12 bases between them. CDR3 protein: CSVDLSEGYGYTF. CDR3 nucleotide sequence: TGCAGCGTTGACTTATCAGAAGGCTATGGCTACACCTTC.

The CDR3 sequence is CASSFAGNYGYTF. The CDR3, as DNA: TGTGCCAGCAGCTTCGCAGGAAACTATGGCTACACCTTC. The rearrangement uses TRBV7-9 and TRBJ1-2; D gene uncertain. The CDR3 runs to 13 residues. Per the germline V gene, CDR1 is SEHNR and CDR2 is FQNEAQ (reference sequence). V shed 3 bases and J shed 2 bases, with 7 bases lying between them.

This clonotype showed up many times. The genes are TRBV5-1 and TRBJ2-3; D is unresolved. Germline CDR1 SGHRS, CDR2 YFSETQ. The V and J ends lost 7 bases and 6 bases respectively, with 18 bases between them. The CDR3 consists of 14 residues. CDR3 bases: TGCGCCAGCTCGGTGGGTCCAGACCCGGATACGCAGTATTTT. Amino acid sequence: CASSVGPDPDTQYF.

Many counts were recorded for this clonotype. This chain uses TRBV12-3 or TRBV12-4 with TRBJ1-1; tentative D call: TRBD1 (5 bases). The CDR3 has 13 amino acids. Trimming left V 7 bases short and J 10 bases short, with 19 bases between. The CDR3 nucleotides read TGTGCCAGCAATTTCAACAGGCCGAGTGGAGCTTTCTTT. Amino acids: CASNFNRPSGAFF.

The V call is TRBV20-1, the J call TRBJ1-1; the D is unclear. Looked up from germline, CDR1 is DFQATT and CDR2 is SNEGSKA (reference sequence). V gave up 3 bases and J gave up 1 base, with 9 bases separating them. This CDR3 region has 13 residues. The CDR3 reads CSARGSTNTEAFF. DNA for the CDR3: TGCAGTGCTAGGGGCAGCACGAACACTGAAGCTTTCTTT.

There are a few counts of this clonotype. The genes are TRBV10-2 and TRBJ2-7; 9 bases are shared with TRBD1. This CDR3 has 14 residues. CDR1 is WSHSY, CDR2 SAAADI, per germline. The ends lost 0 bases at V and 6 bases at J; junction bases unmatched: 3. The CDR3 sequence: CASSESQGAREQYF. The CDR3 DNA reads as TGCGCCAGCAGTGAGTCACAGGGGGCCCGCGAGCAGTACTTC.

The chain employs TRBV20-1 and TRBJ2-3; 10 positions agree with TRBD2. Per the germline V gene, CDR1 is DFQATT and CDR2 is SNEGSKA (reference sequence). The CDR3 is 17 residues long. The ends lost 0 bases at V and 0 bases at J; junction bases unmatched: 6. DNA of the CDR3: TGCAGTGCTAGAGATGTAGTAGCGGGGGGCAGCACAGATACGCAGTATTTT. Translated: CSARDVVAGGSTDTQYF.

The rearrangement joins TRBV6-2 or TRBV6-3 to TRBJ2-3; TRBD2 matches at 12 bases. Unmatched junction bases numbered 3, after V lost 0 bases and J lost 5 bases. The CDR3 runs to 16 residues. Germline V lookup: CDR1 MNHEY, CDR2 SVGEGT. CDR3 sequence (DNA): TGTGCCAGCAGTTACTCGAAGACTAGCGGGAGAGATACGCAGTATTTT. This gives the protein CASSYSKTSGRDTQYF.

V gene TRBV5-1 combines with J gene TRBJ2-4; D may correspond to TRBD1 or TRBD2 (5 bases each). Germline V gives CDR1 SGHRS, CDR2 YFSETQ. With 0 bases removed from V and 4 bases from J, the gap between germline ends came to 11 bases. The CDR3 extends over 15 amino acids. The CDR3 bases are TGCGCCAGCAGCTTGGACGGGGCTAGTAAAAACATTCAGTACTTC. Protein sequence: CASSLDGASKNIQYF.

This chain connects TRBV12-3 or TRBV12-4 to TRBJ2-5; the D gene is possibly TRBD2 (5 bases). CDR3 size: 14 residues. Trimming left V 5 bases short and J 5 bases short, with 15 bases between. CDR3 bases: TGTGCCAGCAGTCCCTACATAGGGAGTGAGACCCAGTACTTC. Its translation is CASSPYIGSETQYF.

This clonotype was observed a handful of times. The rearrangement uses TRBV5-5 and TRBJ1-4; 7 bases agree with TRBD1. This CDR3 spans 15 amino acids. Per germline, CDR1 SGHKS and CDR2 YYEKEE (reference sequence). With V trimmed by 4 bases and J by 7 bases, 10 bases remained unmatched. The CDR3 coding sequence is TGTGCCAGCAGCGCCGCGGGAGGGGGCCGTGAAAAACTGTTTTTT. Its protein is CASSAAGGGREKLFF.

This clonotype came up a few times. This chain uses TRBV19 with TRBJ1-2; D gene uncertain. Germline-derived CDR1 and CDR2 are LNHDA and SQIVND (reference sequence). V was shortened by 4 bases and J by 1 base, with 13 bases between the two germline ends. The CDR3 runs 15 residues. The CDR3 coding sequence is TGTGCCAGTAGTACTTTTATTGGGAATAACTATGGCTACACCTTC. Its protein is CASSTFIGNNYGYTF.

This clonotype was seen a handful of times. The chain joins TRBV27 to TRBJ2-3; 8 bases fit TRBD2. The V and J ends lost 0 bases and 1 base, in that order; junction bases with no gene match: 12. The CDR3 consists of 19 residues. Germline CDR1 and CDR2: MNHEY and SMNVEV (reference sequence). Written as DNA, the CDR3 is TGTGCCAGCAGTTTATCGGGGGTGGGGGCGGGGGGCGGCACAGATACGCAGTATTTT. It translates to CASSLSGVGAGGGTDTQYF.

This clonotype was detected a few times. V gene TRBV4-3 combines with J gene TRBJ2-6; no reliable D call. V lost 2 bases and J 2 bases, leaving 4 bases between the germline ends. This CDR3 comprises 14 residues. The germline V gene has CDR1 LGHNA and CDR2 YSLEER. In nucleotides, the CDR3 is TGCGCCAGCAGCCAATTTCCTGGGGCCAACGTCCTGACTTTC. Translation: CASSQFPGANVLTF.

This clonotype was counted only a few times. J is TRBJ2-6 and V is TRBV4-3; maybe TRBD1 (5 bases). The CDR3 extends over 18 amino acids. Germline loops: CDR1 LGHNA, CDR2 YSLEER. V was clipped by 3 bases and J by 0 bases, with 15 bases between them. CDR3 residues: CASSQGFRGSSGANVLTF. The CDR3 nucleotides read TGCGCCAGCAGCCAGGGATTTAGGGGAAGCTCTGGGGCCAACGTCCTGACTTTC.